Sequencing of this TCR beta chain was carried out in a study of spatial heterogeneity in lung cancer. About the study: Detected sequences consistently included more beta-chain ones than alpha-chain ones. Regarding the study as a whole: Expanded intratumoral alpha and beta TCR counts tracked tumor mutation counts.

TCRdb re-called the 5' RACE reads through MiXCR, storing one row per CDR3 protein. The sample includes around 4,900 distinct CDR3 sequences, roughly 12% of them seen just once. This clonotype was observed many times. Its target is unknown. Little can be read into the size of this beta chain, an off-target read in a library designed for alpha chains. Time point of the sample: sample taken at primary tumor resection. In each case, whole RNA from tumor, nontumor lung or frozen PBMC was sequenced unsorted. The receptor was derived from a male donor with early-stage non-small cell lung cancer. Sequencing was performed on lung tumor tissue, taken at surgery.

The CDR3 region is CSVDKGEGQPQHF. The CDR3 bases are TGCAGCGTTGATAAAGGGGAGGGCCAGCCCCAGCATTTT. The J gene is TRBJ1-5, the V gene TRBV29-1; D might be TRBD1 (5 bases). This CDR3 has 13 residues. CDR1 and CDR2 from the germline V gene are SQVTM and ANQGSEA. With 3 bases removed from V and 7 bases from J, the gap between germline ends came to 13 bases.